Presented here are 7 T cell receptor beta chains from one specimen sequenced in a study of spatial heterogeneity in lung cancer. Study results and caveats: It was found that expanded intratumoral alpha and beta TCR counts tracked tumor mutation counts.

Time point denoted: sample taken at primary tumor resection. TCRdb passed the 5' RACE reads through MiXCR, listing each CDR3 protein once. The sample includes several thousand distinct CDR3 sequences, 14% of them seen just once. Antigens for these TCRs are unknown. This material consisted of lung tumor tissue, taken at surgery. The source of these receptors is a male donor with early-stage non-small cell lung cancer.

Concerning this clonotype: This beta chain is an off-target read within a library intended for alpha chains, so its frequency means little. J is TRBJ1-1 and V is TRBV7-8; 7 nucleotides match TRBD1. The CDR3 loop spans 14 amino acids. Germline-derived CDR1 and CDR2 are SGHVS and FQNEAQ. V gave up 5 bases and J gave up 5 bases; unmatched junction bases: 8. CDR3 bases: TGTGCCAGCAGCGCGGGACAGTCTACGACTGAAGCTTTCTTT. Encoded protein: CASSAGQSTTEAFF.

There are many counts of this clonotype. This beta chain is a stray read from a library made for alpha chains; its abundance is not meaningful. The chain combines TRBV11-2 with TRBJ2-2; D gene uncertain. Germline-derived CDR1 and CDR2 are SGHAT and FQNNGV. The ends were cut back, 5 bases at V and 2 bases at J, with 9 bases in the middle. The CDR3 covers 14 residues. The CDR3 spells CASSPRGNTGELFF. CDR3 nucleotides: TGTGCCAGCAGCCCCCGAGGAAACACCGGGGAGCTGTTTTTT.

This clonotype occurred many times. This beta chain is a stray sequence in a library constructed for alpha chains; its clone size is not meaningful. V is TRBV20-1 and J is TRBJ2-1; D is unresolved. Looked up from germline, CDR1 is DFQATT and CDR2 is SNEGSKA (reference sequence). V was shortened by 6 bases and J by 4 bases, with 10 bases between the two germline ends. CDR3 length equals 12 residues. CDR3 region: CSASRVYNEQFF. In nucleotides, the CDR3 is TGCAGTGCCAGTAGGGTTTACAATGAGCAGTTCTTC.

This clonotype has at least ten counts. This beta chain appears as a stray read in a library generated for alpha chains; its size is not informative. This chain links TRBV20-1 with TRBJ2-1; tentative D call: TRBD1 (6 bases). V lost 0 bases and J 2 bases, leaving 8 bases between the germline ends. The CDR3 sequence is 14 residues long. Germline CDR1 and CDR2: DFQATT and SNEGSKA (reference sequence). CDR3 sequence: CSARERTAYNEQFF. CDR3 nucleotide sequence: TGCAGTGCTAGAGAACGGACAGCCTACAATGAGCAGTTCTTC.

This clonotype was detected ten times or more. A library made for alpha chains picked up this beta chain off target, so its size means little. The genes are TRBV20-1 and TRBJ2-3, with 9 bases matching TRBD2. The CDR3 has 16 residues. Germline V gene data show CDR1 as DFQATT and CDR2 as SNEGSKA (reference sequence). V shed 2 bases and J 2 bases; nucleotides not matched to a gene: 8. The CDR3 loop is CSARQASGTFTDTQYF. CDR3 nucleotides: TGCAGTGCTAGACAGGCTAGCGGGACATTCACAGATACGCAGTATTTT.

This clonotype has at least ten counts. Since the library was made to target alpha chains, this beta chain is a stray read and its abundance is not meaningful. The CDR3 loop reads CASSPAVDGSGELFF. CDR3 nucleotides: TGTGCCAGCAGCCCAGCTGTGGACGGATCCGGGGAGCTGTTTTTT. The chain is built from TRBV11-3 and TRBJ2-2; D remains unclear. Looked up from germline, CDR1 is SGHNT and CDR2 is YENEEA. CDR3 length: 15 amino acids. V dropped 5 bases and J dropped 6 bases, with 16 bases sitting between them.

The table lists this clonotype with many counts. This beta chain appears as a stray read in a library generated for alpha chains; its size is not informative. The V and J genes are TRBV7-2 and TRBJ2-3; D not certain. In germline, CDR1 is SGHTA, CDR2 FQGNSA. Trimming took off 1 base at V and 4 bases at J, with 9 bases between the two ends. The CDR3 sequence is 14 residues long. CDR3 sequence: CASSLVLGSDTQYF. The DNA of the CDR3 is TGTGCCAGCAGCTTAGTCCTTGGTTCAGATACGCAGTATTTT.